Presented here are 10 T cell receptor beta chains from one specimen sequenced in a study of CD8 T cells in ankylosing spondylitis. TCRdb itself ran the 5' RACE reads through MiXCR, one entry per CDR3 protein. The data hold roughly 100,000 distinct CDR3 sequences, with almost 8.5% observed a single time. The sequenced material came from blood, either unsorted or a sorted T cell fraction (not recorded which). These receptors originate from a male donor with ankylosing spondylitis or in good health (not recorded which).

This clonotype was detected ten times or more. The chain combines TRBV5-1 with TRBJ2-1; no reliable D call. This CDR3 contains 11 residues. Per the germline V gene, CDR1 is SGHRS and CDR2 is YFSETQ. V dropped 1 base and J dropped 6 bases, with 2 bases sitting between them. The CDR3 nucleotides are TGCGCCAGCAGCTTGCTCAATGAGCAGTTCTTC. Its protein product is CASSLLNEQFF.

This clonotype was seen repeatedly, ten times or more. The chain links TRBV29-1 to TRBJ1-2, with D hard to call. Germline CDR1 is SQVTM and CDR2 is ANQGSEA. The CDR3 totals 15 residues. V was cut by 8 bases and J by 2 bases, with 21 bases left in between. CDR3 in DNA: TGCAGCTCCATCCCCCTAGGTGACGGCAACTATGGCTACACCTTC. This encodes CSSIPLGDGNYGYTF.

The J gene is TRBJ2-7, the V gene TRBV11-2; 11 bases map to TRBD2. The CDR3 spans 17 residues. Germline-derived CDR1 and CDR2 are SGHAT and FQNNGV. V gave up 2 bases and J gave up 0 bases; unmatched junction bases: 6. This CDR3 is CASSLPTGTSGSYEQYF. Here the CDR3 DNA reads TGTGCCAGCAGCTTACCAACCGGGACTAGCGGCTCCTACGAGCAGTACTTC.

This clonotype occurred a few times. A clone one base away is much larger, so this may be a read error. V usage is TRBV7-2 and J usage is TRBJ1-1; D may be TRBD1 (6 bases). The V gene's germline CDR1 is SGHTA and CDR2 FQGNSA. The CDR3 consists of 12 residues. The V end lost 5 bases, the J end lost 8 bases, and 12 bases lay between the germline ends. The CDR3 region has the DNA TGTGCCAGCAGCCCGGACAGTACAGAAGCTTTCTTT. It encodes CASSPDSTEAFF. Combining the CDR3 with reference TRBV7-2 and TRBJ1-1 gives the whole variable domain GAGVSQSPSNKVTEKGKDVELRCDPISGHTALYWYRQSLGQGLEFLIYFQGNSAPDKSGLPSDRFSAERTGGSVSTLTIQRTQQEDSAVYLCASSPDSTEAFFGQGTRLTVV.

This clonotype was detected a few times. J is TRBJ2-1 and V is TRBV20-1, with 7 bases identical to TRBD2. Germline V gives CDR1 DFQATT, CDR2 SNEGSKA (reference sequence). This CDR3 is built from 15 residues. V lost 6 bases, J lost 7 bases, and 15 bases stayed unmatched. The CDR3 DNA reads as TGCAGTGCCTTGGATCCCGGGACTACCTTAAATGAGCAGTTCTTC. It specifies CSALDPGTTLNEQFF.

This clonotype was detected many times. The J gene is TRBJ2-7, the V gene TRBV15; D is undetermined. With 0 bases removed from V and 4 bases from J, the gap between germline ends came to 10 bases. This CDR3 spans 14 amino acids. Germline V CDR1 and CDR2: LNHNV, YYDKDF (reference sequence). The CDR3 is CATSREGSVYEQYF. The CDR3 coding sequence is TGTGCCACCAGCAGAGAGGGATCAGTGTACGAGCAGTACTTC.

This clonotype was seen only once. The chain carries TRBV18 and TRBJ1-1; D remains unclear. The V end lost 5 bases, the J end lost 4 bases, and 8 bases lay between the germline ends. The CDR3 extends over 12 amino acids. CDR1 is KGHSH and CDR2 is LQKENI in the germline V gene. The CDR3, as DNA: TGTGCCAGCTCATCAGCGGGCACTGAAGCTTTCTTT. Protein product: CASSSAGTEAFF. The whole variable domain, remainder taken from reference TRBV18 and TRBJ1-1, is NAGVMQNPRHLVRRRGQEARLRCSPMKGHSHVYWYRQLPEEGLKFMVYLQKENIIDESGMPKERFSAEFPKEGPSILRIQQVVRGDSAAYFCASSSAGTEAFFGQGTRLTVV.

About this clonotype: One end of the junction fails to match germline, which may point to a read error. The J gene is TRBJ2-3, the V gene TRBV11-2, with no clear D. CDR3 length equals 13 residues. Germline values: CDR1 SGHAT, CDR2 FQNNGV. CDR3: CAGSLDRTDTQYF. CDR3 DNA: TGTGCCGGCAGCTTAGATCGGACAGATACGCAGTATTTT.

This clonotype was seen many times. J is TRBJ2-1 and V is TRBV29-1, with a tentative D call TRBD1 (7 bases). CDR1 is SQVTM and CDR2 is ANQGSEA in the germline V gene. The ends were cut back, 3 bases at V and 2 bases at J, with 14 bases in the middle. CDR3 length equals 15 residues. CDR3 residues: CSVDKSGGTYNEQFF. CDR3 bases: TGCAGCGTTGATAAGTCAGGGGGGACCTACAATGAGCAGTTCTTC.

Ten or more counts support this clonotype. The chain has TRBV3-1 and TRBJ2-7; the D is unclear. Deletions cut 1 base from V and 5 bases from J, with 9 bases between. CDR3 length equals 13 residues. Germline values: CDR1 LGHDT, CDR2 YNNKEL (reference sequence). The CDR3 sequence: CASSQGRLHEQYF. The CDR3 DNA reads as TGTGCCAGCAGCCAAGGACGCCTCCACGAGCAGTACTTC.